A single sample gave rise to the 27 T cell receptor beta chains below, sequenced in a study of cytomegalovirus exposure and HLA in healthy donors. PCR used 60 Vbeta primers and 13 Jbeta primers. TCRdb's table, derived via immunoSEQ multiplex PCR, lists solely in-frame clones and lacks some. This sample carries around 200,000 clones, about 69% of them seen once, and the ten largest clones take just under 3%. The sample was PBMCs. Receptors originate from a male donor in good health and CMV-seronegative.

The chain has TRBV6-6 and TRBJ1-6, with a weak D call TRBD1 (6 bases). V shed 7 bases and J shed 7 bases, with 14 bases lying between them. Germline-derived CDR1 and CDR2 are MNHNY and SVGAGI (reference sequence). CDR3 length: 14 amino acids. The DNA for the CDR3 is TGTGCCAGCAATACCCAGGGGACCAATTCACCCCTCCACTTT. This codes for CASNTQGTNSPLHF.

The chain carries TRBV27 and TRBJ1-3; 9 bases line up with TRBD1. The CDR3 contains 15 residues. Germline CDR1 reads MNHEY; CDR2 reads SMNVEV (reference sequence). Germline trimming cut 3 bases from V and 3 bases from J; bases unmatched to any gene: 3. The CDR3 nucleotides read TGTGCCAGCAGTTTGGGACAGGGAAGTGGAAACACCATATATTTT. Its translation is CASSLGQGSGNTIYF.

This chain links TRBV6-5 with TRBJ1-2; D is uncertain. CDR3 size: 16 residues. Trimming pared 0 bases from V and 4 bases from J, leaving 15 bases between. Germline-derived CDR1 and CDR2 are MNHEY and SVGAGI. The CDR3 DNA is TGTGCCAGCAGTTACTCGATGGCAAATGTCCTCTATGGCTACACCTTC. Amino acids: CASSYSMANVLYGYTF.

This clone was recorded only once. CDR3 sequence: CAYQGGNIQYF. DNA for the CDR3: TGTGCCTACCAAGGGGGAAACATTCAGTACTTC. This sequence joins TRBV30 and TRBJ2-4; D might be TRBD1 (6 bases). The V end lost 7 bases, the J end lost 6 bases, and 10 bases lay between the germline ends. CDR1 is GTSNPN, CDR2 SVGIG, per germline (reference sequence). The length of the CDR3 is 11 residues. The full variable domain, with the rest looked up from reference TRBV30 and TRBJ2-4, is SQTIHQWPATLVQPVGSPLSLECTVEGTSNPNLYWYRQAAGRGLQLLFYSVGIGQISSEVPQNLSASRPQDRQFILSSKKLLLSDSGFYLCAYQGGNIQYFGAGTRLSVL.

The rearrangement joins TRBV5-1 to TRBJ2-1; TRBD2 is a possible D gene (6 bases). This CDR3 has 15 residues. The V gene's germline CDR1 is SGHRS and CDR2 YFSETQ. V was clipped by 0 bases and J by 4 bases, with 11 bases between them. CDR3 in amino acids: CASSLGGTSYNEQFF. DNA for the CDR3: TGCGCCAGCAGCTTGGGCGGGACTTCATACAATGAGCAGTTCTTC. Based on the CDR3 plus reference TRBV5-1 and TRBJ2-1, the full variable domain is KAGVTQTPRYLIKTRGQQVTLSCSPISGHRSVSWYQQTPGQGLQFLFEYFSETQRNKGNFPGRFSGRQFSNSRSEMNVSTLELGDSALYLCASSLGGTSYNEQFFGPGTRLTVL.

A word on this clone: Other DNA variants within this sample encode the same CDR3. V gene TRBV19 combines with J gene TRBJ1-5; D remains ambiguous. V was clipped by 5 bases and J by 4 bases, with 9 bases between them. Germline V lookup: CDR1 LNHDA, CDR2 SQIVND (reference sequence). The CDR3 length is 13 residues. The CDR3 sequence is CASSSRQNQPQHF. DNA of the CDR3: TGTGCCAGTAGTTCCCGTCAGAATCAGCCCCAGCATTTT.

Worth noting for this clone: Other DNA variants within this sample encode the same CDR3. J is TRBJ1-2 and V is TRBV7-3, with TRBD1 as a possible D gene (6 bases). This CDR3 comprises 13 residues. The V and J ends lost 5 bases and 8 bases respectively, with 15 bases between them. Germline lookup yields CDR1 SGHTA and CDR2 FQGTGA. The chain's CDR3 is CASSRVGAEGYTF. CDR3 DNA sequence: TGTGCCAGCAGCCGGGTGGGGGCAGAAGGCTACACCTTC. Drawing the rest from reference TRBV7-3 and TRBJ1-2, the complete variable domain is GAGVSQTPSNKVTEKGKYVELRCDPISGHTALYWYRQSLGQGPEFLIYFQGTGAADDSGLPNDRFFAVRPEGSVSTLKIQRTERGDSAVYLCASSRVGAEGYTFGSGTRLTVV.

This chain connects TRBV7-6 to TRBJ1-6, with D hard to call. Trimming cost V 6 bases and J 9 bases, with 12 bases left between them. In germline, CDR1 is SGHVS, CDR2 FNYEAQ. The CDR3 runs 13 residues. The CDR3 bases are TGTGCCAGCAGTATTAAGTCTAGTTCACCCCTCCACTTT. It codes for CASSIKSSSPLHF.

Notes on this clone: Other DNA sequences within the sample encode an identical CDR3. DNA of the CDR3: TGCGCCAGCAGCTTGCAAGGGGATGGCTACACCTTC. It codes for CASSLQGDGYTF. V is TRBV5-1 and J is TRBJ1-2, with D possibly TRBD1 on 5 matching bases. The V gene lost 1 base and the J gene lost 6 bases, with 7 bases spanning the gap. There are 12 residues in the CDR3. Germline V gene data show CDR1 as SGHRS and CDR2 as YFSETQ.

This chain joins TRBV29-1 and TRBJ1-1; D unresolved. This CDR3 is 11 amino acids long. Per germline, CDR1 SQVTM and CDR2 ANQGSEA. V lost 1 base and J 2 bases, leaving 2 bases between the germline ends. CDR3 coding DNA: TGCAGCGTTGAAGCTAACACTGAAGCTTTCTTT. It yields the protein CSVEANTEAFF. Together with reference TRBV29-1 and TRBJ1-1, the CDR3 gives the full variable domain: SAVISQKPSRDICQRGTSLTIQCQVDSQVTMMFWYRQQPGQSLTLIATANQGSEATYESGFVIDKFPISRPNLTFSTLTVSNMSPEDSSIYLCSVEANTEAFFGQGTRLTVV.

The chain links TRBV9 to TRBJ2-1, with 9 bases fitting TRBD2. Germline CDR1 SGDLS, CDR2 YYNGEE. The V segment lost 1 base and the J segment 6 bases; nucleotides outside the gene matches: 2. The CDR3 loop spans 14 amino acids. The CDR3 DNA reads TGTGCCAGCAGCGTACGGCGGGGGGGCAATGAGCAGTTCTTC. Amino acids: CASSVRRGGNEQFF. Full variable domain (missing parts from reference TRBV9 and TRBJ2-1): DSGVTQTPKHLITATGQRVTLRCSPRSGDLSVYWYQQSLDQGLQFLIQYYNGEERAKGNILERFSAQQFPDLHSELNLSSLELGDSALYFCASSVRRGGNEQFFGPGTRLTVL.

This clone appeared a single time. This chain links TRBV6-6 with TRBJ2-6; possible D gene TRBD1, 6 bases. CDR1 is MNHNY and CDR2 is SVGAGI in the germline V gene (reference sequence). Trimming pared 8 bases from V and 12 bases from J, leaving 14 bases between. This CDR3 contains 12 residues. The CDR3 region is CASEGQSGVLTF. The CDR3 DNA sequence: TGTGCCAGCGAGGGACAATCAGGCGTCCTGACTTTC.

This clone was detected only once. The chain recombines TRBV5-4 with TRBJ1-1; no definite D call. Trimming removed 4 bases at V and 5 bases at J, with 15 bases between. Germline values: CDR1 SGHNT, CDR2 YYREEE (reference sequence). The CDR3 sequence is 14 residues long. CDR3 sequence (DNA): TGTGCCAGCAGCCCCTTCAGCCGCGGAACTGAAGCTTTCTTT. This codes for CASSPFSRGTEAFF.

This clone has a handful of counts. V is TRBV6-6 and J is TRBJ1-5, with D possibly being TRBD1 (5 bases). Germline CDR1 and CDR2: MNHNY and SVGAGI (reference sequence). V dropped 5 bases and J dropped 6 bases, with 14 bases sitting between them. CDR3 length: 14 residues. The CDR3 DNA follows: TGTGCCAGCAGTGGACCCGGGAGGGGTCAGCCCCAGCATTTT. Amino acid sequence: CASSGPGRGQPQHF.

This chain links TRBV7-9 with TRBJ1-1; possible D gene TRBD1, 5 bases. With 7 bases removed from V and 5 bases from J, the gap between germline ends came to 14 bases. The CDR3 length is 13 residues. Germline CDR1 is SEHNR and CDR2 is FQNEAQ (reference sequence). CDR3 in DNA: TGTGCCAGCACCTCCGGGGGGGGGACTGAAGCTTTCTTT. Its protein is CASTSGGGTEAFF.

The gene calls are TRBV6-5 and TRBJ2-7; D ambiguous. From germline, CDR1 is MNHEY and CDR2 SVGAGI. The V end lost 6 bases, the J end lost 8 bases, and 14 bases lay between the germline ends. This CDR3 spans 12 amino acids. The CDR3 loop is CASSPRSSQQYF. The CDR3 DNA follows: TGTGCCAGCAGCCCACGGTCATCCCAGCAGTACTTC.

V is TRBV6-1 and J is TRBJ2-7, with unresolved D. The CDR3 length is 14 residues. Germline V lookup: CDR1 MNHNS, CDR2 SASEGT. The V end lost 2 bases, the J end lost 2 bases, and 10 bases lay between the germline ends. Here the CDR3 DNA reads TGTGCCAGCAGTGAAATTCCAGGCACCTACGAGCAGTACTTC. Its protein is CASSEIPGTYEQYF.

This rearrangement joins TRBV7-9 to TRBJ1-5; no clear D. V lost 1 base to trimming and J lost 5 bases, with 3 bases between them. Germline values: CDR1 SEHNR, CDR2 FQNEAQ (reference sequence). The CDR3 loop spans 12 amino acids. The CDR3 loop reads CASSLGDQPQHF. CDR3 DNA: TGTGCCAGCAGCTTAGGAGATCAGCCCCAGCATTTT.

CDR3 protein: CASSLRDRGAEAFF. As DNA, the CDR3 is TGTGCCAGCAGCCTCCGGGACAGGGGCGCTGAAGCTTTCTTT. The gene calls are TRBV9 and TRBJ1-1, with 10 bases aligning to TRBD1. The germline CDR1 and CDR2 sequences are SGDLS and YYNGEE. This CDR3 region has 14 residues. After removal of 4 bases from V and 6 bases from J, the junction contained 6 bases not matched to a gene.

In nucleotides, the CDR3 is TGTGCCTGGAGTCATCCGGGACAGGTTTGGAATCAGCCCCAGCATTTT. Translating it yields CAWSHPGQVWNQPQHF. The rearrangement joins TRBV30 to TRBJ1-5; TRBD1 agrees at 8 bases. The CDR3 is made up of 16 amino acids. Per germline, CDR1 GTSNPN and CDR2 SVGIG (reference sequence). The J segment lost 4 bases and the V segment lost 2 bases, leaving 10 bases of the junction unmatched.

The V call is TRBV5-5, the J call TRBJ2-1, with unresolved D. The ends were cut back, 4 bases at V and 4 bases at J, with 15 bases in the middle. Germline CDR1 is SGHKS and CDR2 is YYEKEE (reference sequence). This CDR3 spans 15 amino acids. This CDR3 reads CASSRRSNDYNEQFF. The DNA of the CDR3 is TGTGCCAGCAGCCGGCGGTCTAACGATTACAATGAGCAGTTCTTC.

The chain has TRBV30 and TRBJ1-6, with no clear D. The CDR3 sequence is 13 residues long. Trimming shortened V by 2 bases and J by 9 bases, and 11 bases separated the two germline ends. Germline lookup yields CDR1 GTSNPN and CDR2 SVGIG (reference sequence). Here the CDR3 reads CAWSYSGGSPLHF. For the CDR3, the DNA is TGTGCCTGGAGTTACAGTGGTGGTTCACCCCTCCACTTT. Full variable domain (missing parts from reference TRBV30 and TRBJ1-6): SQTIHQWPATLVQPVGSPLSLECTVEGTSNPNLYWYRQAAGRGLQLLFYSVGIGQISSEVPQNLSASRPQDRQFILSSKKLLLSDSGFYLCAWSYSGGSPLHFGNGTRLTVT.

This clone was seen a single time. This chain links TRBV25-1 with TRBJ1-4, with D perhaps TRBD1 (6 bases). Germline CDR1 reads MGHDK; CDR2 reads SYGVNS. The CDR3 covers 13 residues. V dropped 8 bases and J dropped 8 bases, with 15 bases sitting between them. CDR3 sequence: CASQTGYREKLFF. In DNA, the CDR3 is TGTGCCAGCCAGACAGGCTACAGAGAAAAACTGTTTTTT.

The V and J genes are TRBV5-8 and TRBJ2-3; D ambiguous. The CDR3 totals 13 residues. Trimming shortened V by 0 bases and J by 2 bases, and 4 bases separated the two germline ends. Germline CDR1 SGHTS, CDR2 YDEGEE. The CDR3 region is CASSLEPTDTQYF. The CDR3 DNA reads TGTGCCAGCAGCTTGGAGCCCACAGATACGCAGTATTTT. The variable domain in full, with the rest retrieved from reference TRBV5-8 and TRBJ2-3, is EAGVTQSPTHLIKTRGQQATLRCSPISGHTSVYWYQQALGLGLQFLLWYDEGEERNRGNFPPRFSGRQFPNYSSELNVNALELEDSALYLCASSLEPTDTQYFGPGTRLTVL.

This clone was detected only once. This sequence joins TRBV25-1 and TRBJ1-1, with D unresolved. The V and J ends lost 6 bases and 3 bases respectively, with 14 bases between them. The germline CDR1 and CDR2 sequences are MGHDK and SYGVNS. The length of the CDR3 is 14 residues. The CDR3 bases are TGTGCCAGCAGGAGACGGGAGGCGTACACTGAAGCTTTCTTT. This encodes CASRRREAYTEAFF.

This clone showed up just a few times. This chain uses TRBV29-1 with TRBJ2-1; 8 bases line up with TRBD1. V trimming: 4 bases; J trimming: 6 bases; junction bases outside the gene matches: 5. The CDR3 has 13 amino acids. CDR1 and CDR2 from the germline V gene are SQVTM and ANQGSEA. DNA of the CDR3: TGCAGCGTTGCAGGGGGCTTCTCCAATGAGCAGTTCTTC. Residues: CSVAGGFSNEQFF.

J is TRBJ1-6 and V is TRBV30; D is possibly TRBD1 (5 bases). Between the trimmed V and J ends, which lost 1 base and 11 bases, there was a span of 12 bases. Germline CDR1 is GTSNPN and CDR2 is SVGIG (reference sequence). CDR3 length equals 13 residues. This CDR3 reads CAWSGGDMTPLHF. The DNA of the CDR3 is TGTGCCTGGAGTGGGGGGGATATGACACCCCTCCACTTT.